This T cell receptor (beta chain) appears in the sequencing data of a study of shared clonotypes between healthy human individuals (dated by TCRdb to 2018 to 2020). Study-level background: Three men and a couple of women, aged 18 to 49 years, made up the cohort. Different laboratories and diverse techniques were used to prepare libraries and sequence TCR repertoires, to increase sequencing depth and limit assay-specific biases. Per donor, leukapheresis produced somewhere between about 0.94 and 10 billion PBMCs. The study deeply sequenced blood TCR repertoires of roughly five healthy adults to estimate repertoire size and the extent of clonotype sharing between individuals. Per donor, three plates each were used for CD4 naive and CD4 memory, two for CD8 naive, and one for CD8 memory. The paper's findings and limits, for the study overall: Because the study included only a small number of donors, the genetic and exposure-history diversity represented was limited. Compared with non-shared clonotypes, the clonotypes found in all four sorted-subset donors had higher generation probabilities. Sampling was restricted to blood, and TCR repertoires in tissues likely differ from the TCR repertoires found in blood. Naive subsets generally had larger estimated clonotype richness than memory subsets. Pairwise subsampling indicated that sequencing depth was expected to affect the degree of clonotype sharing among donors. About 5% of naive CD4, 3.5% of naive CD8, 2.3% of memory CD4, and roughly 0.4% of memory CD8 clonotypes were shared across a few donors. Even with the large sequencing depth, rarefaction of the sorted-subset datasets indicated that sequencing was incomplete.

Donors were healthy HIV-negative adults with no recently reported acute infections or vaccinations. Every donor was a Caucasian adult residing in Nashville, Tennessee, USA. CD4+ T cells were enriched through magnetic negative selection, after which naive cells were positively selected on CD45RA and the remaining negative fraction served as the memory subset. After blood collection by leukapheresis, PBMCs were isolated using Ficoll-Histopaque density gradient centrifugation and then cryopreserved in the vapor phase of liquid nitrogen. Analytical flow cytometry was used to check the purity and quantity of each magnetically sorted T cell population. Genomic DNA was isolated from each sorted fraction and quantified by UV absorbance on a Nanodrop 2000c. Using the deep immunoSEQ assay, TCR CDR3 regions were amplified from genomic DNA by multiplex PCR. Extracted genomic DNA from each cell subset was distributed evenly across all wells of several immunoSEQ 96-well plates, and each plate was treated as a replicate. Each replicate PCR for sorted subsets received about 210 ng genomic DNA, equal to roughly 29,000 T cell genomes. Purified libraries were measured with a Qubit 3.0 fluorometer, size-checked on a Bioanalyzer 2100, and measured again with the KAPA Library Quantification kit. Each immunoSEQ 96-well plate was sequenced on its own single-read 150-cycle Illumina NextSeq 550 flow cell. The paper's data handling went like this. The immunoSEQ output contained only junctional sequences without quality scores, so filtering could not match that applied to full-length reads. Sequences were annotated with PyIR, a Python wrapper for IgBLAST v1.9, using IMGT germline references to assign V/J genes and CDR3. Reads were removed for weak V/J assignments (E-value above 1e-6), missing CDR3, stop codons, out-of-frame junctions, or ambiguous translated residues. V3J clonotypes were defined as sequences sharing an identical inferred V gene, J gene, and CDR3 amino acid sequence. Percentage overlap between repertoires was computed as shared unique clonotypes divided by the size of the smaller repertoire. Repertoire richness was assessed with RTK rarefaction, the Chao1 estimator, and Recon v2.1 estimates of unobserved clonotypes. For all TCRbeta clonotypes obtained by the gDNA method from several donors, generation probabilities were computed with OLGA. TCRdb stores this immuneACCESS table with in-frame sequences only. Part of the clones is absent; in the studies checked, under half of the shortfall reflects unresolved V genes, and no reason is known for the rest. D and trimming come from the DNA, and the V and J calls and clone size come from that table. The sample includes about 2.4 million clones, with roughly 93% observed a single time. Approximately 0.35% of the sample comes from the top ten.

As encoded in the germline V gene, CDR1 is SGHRS while CDR2 is YFSETQ. From the cysteine up to the phenylalanine, the CDR3 has a length of 14 residues. The CDR3 DNA has 42 bases and is translated from base 1. Here V drops 4 bases and J drops 5 bases, and the junction holds 6 bases not matched to any gene. About this clone: The target of this receptor is not known. No much larger clone exists at a distance of one base, and base qualities are not known.

The source of this sequence is a man between 18 and 29 years old in good health. Some clones in this sample may be carry-over from other donors' samples. The sequenced sample was naive CD4+ T cells from PBMCs. The label giving this sample's cell subset or site can be read as: CD45RA+ positively selected. The receptor chain draws on TRBV5-1 and TRBJ2-7; 10 nucleotides in the junction match TRBD2. The CDR3 loop reads CASSTLAGSHEQYF. The DNA sequence is TGCGCCAGCAGCACACTAGCGGGAAGCCACGAGCAGTACTTC.